Listed below are T cell receptor beta chains from one sample, sequenced in a study of post-analysis software for immune sequencing data. TCRdb reprocessed the PCR reads via MiXCR and lists one record per CDR3 protein. The table has roughly 600,000 distinct CDR3 sequences, 44% seen once. The sequenced sample consisted of blood. The receptors were sampled from a girl under 18 with multiple sclerosis. Each CDR3 is given with its conserved first and last residue. A D gene is named only where the DNA matches it firmly. Only some rows state a clone size, as once, few, many or a class for expanded clones.

J	V	D	size	DNA	CDR3
TRBJ2-7	TRBV29-1	TRBD2	-	TGCAGCGTTGGGGAGGGTAGCGCATCCTACAATGAGCAGTACTTC	CSVGEGSASYNEQYF
TRBJ2-1	TRBV7-9	-	-	TGTGCCAGCAGCTTGAAAGCGTATGCGACAGGATCGGTGGGTGAGCAGTTCTTC	CASSLKAYATGSVGEQFF
TRBJ1-2	TRBV11-2	-	-	TGTGCCAGCAGCTCCCTGGGGCAGGGGATGAACTACACCTTC	CASSSLGQGMNYTF
TRBJ2-1	TRBV20-1	TRBD2	few	TGCAGTGCCGGACATCTAGCGGGGGTAACTTACAATGAGCAGTTCTTC	CSAGHLAGVTYNEQFF
TRBJ2-3	TRBV7-7	TRBD2	few	TGTGCCAGCAGCCCTGGGACTAGCGGGGTCACAGATACGCAGTATTTT	CASSPGTSGVTDTQYF
TRBJ2-1	TRBV7-7	-	few	TGTGCTAGCAGCCCTAGTGGGCGATCAGCCATTGAGCAGTTCTTC	CASSPSGRSAIEQFF
TRBJ2-6	TRBV12-3/TRBV12-4	-	once	TGTGCCAGCACCGACCGCAGGGGGGTTATTACTGGGGCCAACGTCCTGACTTTC	CASTDRRGVITGANVLTF
TRBJ2-1	TRBV11-2	TRBD2	few	TGTGCCAGCAGCTTGGGACTAGCGGGGAACTACAATGAGCAGTTCTTC	CASSLGLAGNYNEQFF
TRBJ2-1	TRBV5-1	-	-	TGCGCCAGCAGCAAACCGGGCCCCATGGCGGCTGAGCAGTTCTTC	CASSKPGPMAAEQFF
TRBJ2-7	TRBV7-6	-	-	TGTGCCAGCAGCCCTTTAGAATACAATGAGCAGTACTTC	CASSPLEYNEQYF
TRBJ2-7	TRBV19	TRBD2	-	TGTGCCAGTAGTATCGGCGGCGGGGGGCTTTACGAGCAGTACTTC	CASSIGGGGLYEQYF
TRBJ1-1	TRBV6-5	-	-	TGTGCCAGCAGCCACGCCTCCGGGGCTTTCTTT	CASSHASGAFF
TRBJ1-2	TRBV4-1	TRBD1	-	TGCGCCAGCAACCAAGAAAGGACAGGGGTTGGCTACACCTTC	CASNQERTGVGYTF
TRBJ2-1	TRBV4-1	-	few	TGCGCCAGCAGCCAGCGGGACACCCACAATGAGCAGTTCTTC	CASSQRDTHNEQFF
TRBJ2-1	TRBV3-1	-	-	TGTGCCAGCAGCCAAGTAGTTGGGGAAATGGCGGCCCGCTCCTACAATGAGCAGTTCTTC	CASSQVVGEMAARSYNEQFF
TRBJ1-1	TRBV12-3/TRBV12-4	-	-	TGTGCCAGCAGTTTCGGACCGAGGGAAGCTTTCTTT	CASSFGPREAFF
TRBJ1-2	TRBV7-8	-	few	TGTGCCAGCAGCTTAGCCTCCAGGGGAGGCGCAGGCTACACCTTC	CASSLASRGGAGYTF
TRBJ1-2	TRBV11-1	-	-	TGTGCCAGCACCCTTAGCGATGTCTATGGCTACACCTTC	CASTLSDVYGYTF
TRBJ2-6	TRBV27	-	-	TGTGCCAGCAGCGGCTGGGCCAACGTCCTGACTTTC	CASSGWANVLTF
TRBJ1-1	TRBV27	-	few	TGTGCCAGCAGGTTATCAGGGTTAAACACTGAAGCTTTCTTT	CASRLSGLNTEAFF
TRBJ1-2	TRBV12-3/TRBV12-4	-	-	TGTGCCAGCAGTTTAAAGGCAGGACTCCAGAGCTATGGCTACACCTTC	CASSLKAGLQSYGYTF
TRBJ2-5	TRBV5-5	-	-	TGTGCCAGCAGCCCGGAATGGGTGGAAGAGACCCAGTACTTC	CASSPEWVEETQYF
TRBJ2-5	TRBV12-5	-	-	TGTGCTAGTGGTTTGGGGGAAACTAGCCGATACCAAGAGACCCAGTACTTC	CASGLGETSRYQETQYF
TRBJ1-5	TRBV12-3/TRBV12-4	-	-	TGTGCCAGCAGCCCTCGGGGGAATCAGCCCCAGCATTTT	CASSPRGNQPQHF
TRBJ2-7	TRBV10-3	-	-	TGTGCCATCAGTGACCGGGAAGCCTACGAGCAGTACTTC	CAISDREAYEQYF
TRBJ2-1	TRBV20-1	TRBD2	once	TGCAGTGCTCGCGCCCTGGCGGGAGAGGGTAATGAGCAGTTCTTC	CSARALAGEGNEQFF
TRBJ2-4	TRBV29-1	-	few	TGCAGCGTTGAAGTTCTGGGAATGTCCCTCGGAGCCAAAAACATTCAGTACTTC	CSVEVLGMSLGAKNIQYF
TRBJ1-3	TRBV20-1	-	-	TGCAGTGCTATTGAGCAGGGTTTAGGAAACACCATATATTTT	CSAIEQGLGNTIYF
TRBJ2-7	TRBV12-3/TRBV12-4	-	few	TGTGCCAGCCTCTCCCAGGGACACCGCAGCGAGCAGTACTTC	CASLSQGHRSEQYF
TRBJ1-2	TRBV7-9	TRBD1	few	TGTGCCAGCAGCATCGACAGGGGCCTCGGCTACACCTTC	CASSIDRGLGYTF
TRBJ2-5	TRBV5-6	-	few	TGTGCCAGCTCAGAAGTCCTAGAGACCCAGTACTTC	CASSEVLETQYF
TRBJ2-1	TRBV12-3/TRBV12-4	TRBD1	few	TGTGCCAGCAGCCGGGACAGGGGAGACAATGAGCAGTTCTTC	CASSRDRGDNEQFF
TRBJ2-5	TRBV20-1	TRBD1	-	TGCAGTGCTCCTGGGACAGGGGGCCAAGAGACCCAGTACTTC	CSAPGTGGQETQYF
TRBJ2-7	TRBV6-5	-	-	TGTGCCAGCAGTTACTCAGGGGCCTTGTACGAGCAGTACTTC	CASSYSGALYEQYF
TRBJ1-1	TRBV29-1	-	-	TGCAGCGTCGCTCGGGGGGAAGCTTTCTTT	CSVARGEAFF
TRBJ2-3	TRBV7-2	-	-	TGTGCCAGCAGCTTAGACAGGGTCGACACAGATACGCAGTATTTT	CASSLDRVDTDTQYF
TRBJ2-1	TRBV12-3/TRBV12-4	-	-	TGTGCCAGCAGTTTAGACGGGACACCTCATAGGAGGAATGAGCAGTTCTTC	CASSLDGTPHRRNEQFF
TRBJ2-5	TRBV7-9	-	-	TGTGCCAGCACTCAGACACCTGGAGAGACCCAGTACTTC	CASTQTPGETQYF
TRBJ2-7	TRBV29-1	TRBD1	few	TGCAGCGTTGGAGGGAGACAGGGGGCCCACGAGCAGTACTTC	CSVGGRQGAHEQYF
TRBJ1-1	TRBV13	-	-	TGTGCCAGCAGCCAATTAACCGGGACACCCACTGAAGCTTTCTTT	CASSQLTGTPTEAFF
TRBJ1-1	TRBV6-1	-	-	TGTGCCAGCAGTGAAAAGGCAGCCGAACGAGCTTTCTTT	CASSEKAAERAFF
TRBJ2-7	TRBV20-1	-	-	TGCAGTGCTATGGTAGGGGGGTCCCTGGACGAGCAGTACTTC	CSAMVGGSLDEQYF
TRBJ1-2	TRBV30	-	-	TGTGCCTGGAGTGTTGGACCTACCTATGGCTACACCTTC	CAWSVGPTYGYTF
TRBJ2-1	TRBV6-2/TRBV6-3	-	-	TGTGCCAGCAGTTATGCAGGGAGACCCTACAATGAGCAGTTCTTC	CASSYAGRPYNEQFF
TRBJ2-7	TRBV5-1	-	-	TGCGCCAGCAGCTCCCTGGCCGAGTCCTACGAGCAGTACTTC	CASSSLAESYEQYF
TRBJ2-1	TRBV28	TRBD2	-	TGTGCCAGCAGTTCCGGGACTAGCGGGAGGAGTTACAATGAGCAGTTCTTC	CASSSGTSGRSYNEQFF
TRBJ2-1	TRBV29-1	-	few	TGCAGCGACCCCGACCGGGACAGCGGGTGGAGTGAGCAGTTCTTC	CSDPDRDSGWSEQFF
TRBJ1-5	TRBV7-2	-	many	TGTGCCAGCAGCTTTGGTAGTGGGGCCGATCAGCCCCAGCATTTT	CASSFGSGADQPQHF
TRBJ2-5	TRBV24-1	TRBD2	few	TGTGCCACCAGTGACCCGGGACTAGCGGGAGAAGAGACCCAGTACTTC	CATSDPGLAGEETQYF
TRBJ2-3	TRBV7-9	-	-	TGTGCCAGCAGCTCCCTCCGCGGCTACACAGATACGCAGTATTTT	CASSSLRGYTDTQYF
TRBJ2-7	TRBV5-6	-	-	TGTGCCAGCAGCTTGCGATGGGGCGAGCAGTACTTC	CASSLRWGEQYF
TRBJ2-5	TRBV5-1	-	-	TGCGCCAGCAGCTTGGAGGGGACCCAAAGGGGGTACTTC	CASSLEGTQRGYF
TRBJ2-1	TRBV12-3/TRBV12-4	-	few	TGTGCCAGCTCAGTTTACGGGCGCCCCTACAATGAGCAGTTCTTC	CASSVYGRPYNEQFF